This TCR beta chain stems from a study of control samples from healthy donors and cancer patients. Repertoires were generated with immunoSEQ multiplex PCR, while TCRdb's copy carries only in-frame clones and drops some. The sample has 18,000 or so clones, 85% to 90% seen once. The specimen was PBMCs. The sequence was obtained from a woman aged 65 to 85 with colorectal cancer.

CDR3 DNA sequence: TGCGCCAGCAGCCAAGAATCCGGAAATAATTCACCCCTCCACTTT. This sequence encodes CASSQESGNNSPLHF. This rearrangement joins TRBV4-3 to TRBJ1-6; D remains unclear. V lost 0 bases to trimming and J lost 5 bases, with 8 bases between them. CDR3 size: 15 residues. Germline values: CDR1 LGHNA, CDR2 YSLEER.